The table lists the clone carrying this T cell receptor (beta chain) with a few counts. MiXCR, applied by TCRdb to the 5' RACE reads, yields one record per CDR3 protein. The data contain about 560,000 distinct CDR3 sequences, around 17% of them singletons. The sample originates from a study of T-cell memory formation after mild COVID-19. The CDR3 is 15 amino acids. J gave up 1 base and V 10 bases, and 11 bases lay outside the gene matches. The source material was PBMCs or a T cell subset sorted from them (not recorded which). The chain recombines TRBV12-3 or TRBV12-4 with TRBJ1-1; 8 bases are a match to TRBD1. The receptor comes from an adult woman who had mild COVID-19 (a few samples of this study predate the infection). Cell type and time point are not known. The CDR3 is CATERTGRENTEAFF. The CDR3 DNA reads TGTGCCACTGAAAGGACAGGGAGGGAGAACACTGAAGCTTTCTTT.